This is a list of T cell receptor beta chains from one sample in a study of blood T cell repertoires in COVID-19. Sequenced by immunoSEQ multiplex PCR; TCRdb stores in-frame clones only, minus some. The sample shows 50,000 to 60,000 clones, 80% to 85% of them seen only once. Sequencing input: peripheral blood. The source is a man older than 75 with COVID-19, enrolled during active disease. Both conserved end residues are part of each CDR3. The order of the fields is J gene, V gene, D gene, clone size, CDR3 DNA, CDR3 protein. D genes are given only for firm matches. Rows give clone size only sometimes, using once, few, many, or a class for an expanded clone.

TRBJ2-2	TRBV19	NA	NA	TGTGCCAGTAGTACACTGGACAGCGACACCGGGGAGCTGTTTTTT	CASSTLDSDTGELFF
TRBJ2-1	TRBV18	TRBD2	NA	TGTGCCAGCTCACCTCGGACTAGCGGTTACAATGAGCAGTTCTTC	CASSPRTSGYNEQFF
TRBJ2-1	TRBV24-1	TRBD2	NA	TGTGCCACCAGTGCTCCGGGAGGCCCTAAGCGCAATGAGCAGTTCTTC	CATSAPGGPKRNEQFF
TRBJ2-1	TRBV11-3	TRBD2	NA	TGTGCCAGCAGCTTAGAGGCTAGCGGGAGTTTCTCCTACAATGAGCAGTTCTTC	CASSLEASGSFSYNEQFF
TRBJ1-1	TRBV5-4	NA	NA	TGTGCCAGCACTCTCCGCGGGGGGTGGAACACTGAAGCTTTCTTT	CASTLRGGWNTEAFF
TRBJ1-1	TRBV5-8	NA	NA	TGTGCCAGCAGCCCCATTGGAGGAGCGCTCTCCTCCGCTTTCTTT	CASSPIGGALSSAFF
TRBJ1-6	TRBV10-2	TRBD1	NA	TGCGCCAGCAGTGAGTTCCCCGGGACAGGGGGCGCCAGGTCACCCCTCCACTTT	CASSEFPGTGGARSPLHF
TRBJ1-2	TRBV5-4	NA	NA	TGTGCCAGCAGCCTCCCGGGGGGGCTCTATGGCTACACCTTC	CASSLPGGLYGYTF
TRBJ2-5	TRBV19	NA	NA	TGTGCCAGTGCAGGGGGGCCACAAGAGACCCAGTACTTC	CASAGGPQETQYF
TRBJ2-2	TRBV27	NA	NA	TGTGCCAGCAGTTTATCGGCGTGGGAGAGTTCTACCGGGGAGCTGTTTTTT	CASSLSAWESSTGELFF
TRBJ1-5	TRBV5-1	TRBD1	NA	TGCGCCAGCAGCTCTCCTTCAAGGACAGGGGAGGGTGGTCAGCCCCAGCATTTT	CASSSPSRTGEGGQPQHF
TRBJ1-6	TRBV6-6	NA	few	TGTGCCAGCCATGCCCCCGGCAGGGATAATTCACCCCTCCACTTT	CASHAPGRDNSPLHF
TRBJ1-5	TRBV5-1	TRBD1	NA	TGCGCCAGCAGCGTGACAGGGGGTGGGAATCAGCCCCAGCATTTT	CASSVTGGGNQPQHF
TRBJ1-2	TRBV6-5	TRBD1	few	TGTGCCAGCACCCAGAGACAGGGACCAATAGCTGGCTACACCTTC	CASTQRQGPIAGYTF
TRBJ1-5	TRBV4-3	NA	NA	TGCGCCAGCAGCCTCAGGGTGACTCAGCCCCAGCATTTT	CASSLRVTQPQHF
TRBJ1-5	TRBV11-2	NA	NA	TGTGCCAGCAGCCCCGACACAAATCAGCCCCAGCATTTT	CASSPDTNQPQHF
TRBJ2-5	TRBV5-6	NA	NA	TGTGCCAGCACAAGAGGGAGAGAGACCCAGTACTTC	CASTRGRETQYF
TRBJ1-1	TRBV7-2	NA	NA	TGTGCCAGCAGCTTAAAGGGGGACACTGAAGCTTTCTTT	CASSLKGDTEAFF
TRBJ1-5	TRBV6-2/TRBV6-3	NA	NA	TGTGCCAGCAGTTCGCTTGGGAGTAGCAATCAGCCCCAGCATTTT	CASSSLGSSNQPQHF
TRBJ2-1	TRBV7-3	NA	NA	TGTGCCAGCAGCCCTTCCGCGGGCGGGACCACCTACAATGAGCAGTTCTTC	CASSPSAGGTTYNEQFF
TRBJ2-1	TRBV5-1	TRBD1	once	TGCGCCAGCAGCTTGGGGACAGGGGTCTACAATGAGCAGTTCTTC	CASSLGTGVYNEQFF
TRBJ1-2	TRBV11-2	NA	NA	TGTGCCAGCAGCTTAGTCCAGGTTAACTATGGCTACACCTTC	CASSLVQVNYGYTF
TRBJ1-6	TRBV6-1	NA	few	TGTGCCAGCAGTGAAAAATTCTCCTCACCCCTCCACTTT	CASSEKFSSPLHF
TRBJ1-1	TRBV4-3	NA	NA	TGCGCCAGCAGCCAAGACGCGTGGAGGGGCACTGAAGCTTTCTTT	CASSQDAWRGTEAFF
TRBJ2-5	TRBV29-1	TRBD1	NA	TGCAGCGAATCAGGGGGCTCCTCCGGACAGACCCAGTACTTC	CSESGGSSGQTQYF
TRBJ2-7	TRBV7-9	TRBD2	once	TGTGCCAGCAGCTTAGGCGGGGGGCCGACCTACGAGCAGTACTTC	CASSLGGGPTYEQYF
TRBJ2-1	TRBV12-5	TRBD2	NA	TGTGCTAGTGGTCAATTTCGGGGGGGGAGGAATGAGCAGTTCTTC	CASGQFRGGRNEQFF
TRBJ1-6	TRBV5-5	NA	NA	TGTGCCAGCAGCTGGCCCCGGAGCTCCTATAATTCACCCCTCCACTTT	CASSWPRSSYNSPLHF
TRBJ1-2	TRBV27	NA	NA	TGTGCCAGCAGTTTAAGAGGGAACTATGGCTACACCTTC	CASSLRGNYGYTF
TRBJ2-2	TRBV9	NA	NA	TGTGCCAGCAGCGTCGAGGTTTTGAACACCGGGGAGCTGTTTTTT	CASSVEVLNTGELFF
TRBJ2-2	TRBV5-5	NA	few	TGTGCCAGCAGGCTAGCTCCGAACACCGGGGAGCTGTTTTTT	CASRLAPNTGELFF
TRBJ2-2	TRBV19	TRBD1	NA	TGTGCCAGTAGTCCGAGGGGGCGGCAAGAGCTGTTTTTT	CASSPRGRQELFF
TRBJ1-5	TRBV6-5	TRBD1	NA	TGTGCCAGCAGCGTAGACAGGGATCAGCCCCAGCATTTT	CASSVDRDQPQHF
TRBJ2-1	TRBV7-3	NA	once	TGTGCCAGCAGCTCGACTAGTAATGAGCAGTTCTTC	CASSSTSNEQFF
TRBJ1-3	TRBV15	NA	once	TGTGCCACCAGCAGGGAGCGGGACCGCCACTCTGGAAACACCATATATTTT	CATSRERDRHSGNTIYF
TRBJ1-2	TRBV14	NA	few	TGTGCCAGCAGCCAACTGAGAGCTAACTATGGCTACACCTTC	CASSQLRANYGYTF
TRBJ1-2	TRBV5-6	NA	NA	TGTGCCAGCAGCCTCCCTAAGGGAGTGTATGGCTACACCTTC	CASSLPKGVYGYTF
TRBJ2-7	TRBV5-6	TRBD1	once	TGTGCCAGCAGTCTCTACAGGGGGCATCGGTACGAGCAGTACTTC	CASSLYRGHRYEQYF
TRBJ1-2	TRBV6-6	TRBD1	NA	TGTGCCAGCAGTTATTTGACAGGGGACACTCTTTATGGCTACACCTTC	CASSYLTGDTLYGYTF
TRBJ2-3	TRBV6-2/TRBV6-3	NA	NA	TGTGCCAGCAGTTACCCCCCGGGAGCTAGCACAGATACGCAGTATTTT	CASSYPPGASTDTQYF
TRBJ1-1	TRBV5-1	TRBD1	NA	TGCGCCAGCAGCTTGGGGGACAGGGGGCCCTACACTGAAGCTTTCTTT	CASSLGDRGPYTEAFF
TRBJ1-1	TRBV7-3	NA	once	TGTGCCAGCAGCCAGGCCGGTAGGACTGAAGCTTTCTTT	CASSQAGRTEAFF
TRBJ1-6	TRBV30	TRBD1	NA	TGTGCCTGGAGTCCGCCCGCACAGGGGAGGCCCCTCCACTTT	CAWSPPAQGRPLHF
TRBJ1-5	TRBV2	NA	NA	TGTGCCAGCAGTCCCCTAAGGGAGCAGCCCCAGCATTTT	CASSPLREQPQHF
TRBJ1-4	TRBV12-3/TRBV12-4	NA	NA	TGTGCCAGCAGTTTCAGCAGGTTAAAACTGTTTTTT	CASSFSRLKLFF
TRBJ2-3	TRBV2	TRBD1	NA	TGTGCCAGCAGTGAAGTTACAGGGGCAGATACGCAGTATTTT	CASSEVTGADTQYF
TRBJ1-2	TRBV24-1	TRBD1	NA	TGTGCCACCAGGGACAGGGGACAAGGCTACACCTTC	CATRDRGQGYTF
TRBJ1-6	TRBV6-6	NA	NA	TGTGCCAGCAGTTACTCGGGGGACATCACACCCCTCCACTTT	CASSYSGDITPLHF
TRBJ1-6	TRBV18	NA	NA	TGTGCCAGCTCCCCCGGGGGTCTCGACTCACCCCTCCACTTT	CASSPGGLDSPLHF
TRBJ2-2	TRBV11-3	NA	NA	TGTGCCAGCAGCCCATACATACAGCAGACCGGGGAGCTGTTTTTT	CASSPYIQQTGELFF
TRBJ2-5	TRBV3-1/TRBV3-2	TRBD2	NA	TGTGCCAGCAGACCCGGGACTAGCGGGAGGAGACACCAAGAGACCCAGTACTTC	CASRPGTSGRRHQETQYF
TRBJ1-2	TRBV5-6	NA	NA	TGTGCCAGCAGCTTGGTGGGGCAGAGCTATGGCTACACCTTC	CASSLVGQSYGYTF
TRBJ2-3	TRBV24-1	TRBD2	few	TGTGCCACCAGTGATTCGCTAGCGGGGGGTCGAGATACGCAGTATTTT	CATSDSLAGGRDTQYF
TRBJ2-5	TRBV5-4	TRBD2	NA	TGTGCCAGCAGCTCGGGACTAGCGGGATCGGAGACCCAGTACTTC	CASSSGLAGSETQYF
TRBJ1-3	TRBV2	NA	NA	TGTGCCAGCAGCCTGGACAGCCGAATCTCTGGAAACACCATATATTTT	CASSLDSRISGNTIYF